This note documents a single T cell receptor beta chain sequence. These data belong to a study of blood T cells in healthy people across ages. Next came a second PCR, run for roughly 6 to 11 cycles, which used a sample-barcoded 5' primer along with a J-beta primer mix. TCRdb recomputed calls from the 5' RACE reads with MiXCR, one row per CDR3 protein. Of hundreds of thousands of distinct CDR3 sequences in the sample, around 21% were seen once. Sequencing was performed on blood. The TCR originated in a man in his 70s in good health.

The CDR3 loop is CASSPGAGGGKNIQYF. CDR3 DNA sequence: TGTGCCAGCAGCCCAGGGGCAGGGGGCGGCAAAAACATTCAGTACTTC. The chain is built from TRBV4-2 and TRBJ2-4; 8 nucleotides align to TRBD1. Germline V lookup: CDR1 LGHNA, CDR2 YNFKEQ. V gave up 4 bases and J gave up 3 bases; unmatched junction bases: 8. CDR3 size: 16 residues.